Described below is a single T cell receptor beta chain sequence and its context. This CDR3 is 18 amino acids long. The V gene's germline CDR1 is LNHNV and CDR2 YYDKDF (reference sequence). Trimming took off 3 bases at V and 2 bases at J, with 19 bases between the two ends. The data were taken from a study of blood T cell repertoires in COVID-19. Assay used: immunoSEQ multiplex PCR; TCRdb lists only in-frame clones, some missing. Among about 350,000 clones, almost 90% were seen once, and the ten largest hold 1%. The gene calls are TRBV15 and TRBJ2-2, with D tentatively TRBD2 (6 bases). This clonotype originated in a woman aged 30 to 39 who had been exposed to COVID-19. Sequencing was carried out using PBMCs or T cells enriched from blood (not recorded which). In DNA, the CDR3 is TGTGCCACCAGCAGGGTACCGTTGAGGCGGGATAACACCGGGGAGCTGTTTTTT. Residues: CATSRVPLRRDNTGELFF.